Detailed here is one TCR beta chain. Its antigen is unknown. These data come from a study of shared clonotypes between healthy human individuals. For the study at large: The study used three CD4 naive, three CD4 memory, two CD8 naive and one CD8 memory plate per donor.

The study, taken as a whole, reports: Naive CD4 clonotypes were shared across several donors at 4.5% to 6.5%.

This CDR3 is built from 14 residues. V was pared by 2 bases and J by 2 bases, with 6 bases between. Looked up from germline, CDR1 is MNHNS and CDR2 is SASEGT. The protocol was immunoSEQ multiplex PCR, while the TCRdb copy is restricted to in-frame clones and leaves out a portion. The repertoire holds under 600,000 clones, with more than 95% as singletons. This rearrangement joins TRBV6-1 to TRBJ2-2; tentative D call: TRBD1 (5 bases). The source is a woman aged 25 to 39 in good health. The sample comprised naive CD4+ T cells sorted from blood. The sample's subset: CD45RA+ positively selected. CDR3 sequence: CASSEQGNTGELFF. For the CDR3, the DNA is TGTGCCAGCAGTGAACAGGGTAACACCGGGGAGCTGTTTTTT.